These T cell receptor beta chains were read from a single sample in a study of control samples from healthy donors and cancer patients. This table comes from immunoSEQ multiplex PCR, and its TCRdb copy is limited to in-frame clones, with some not included. The sample records roughly 100,000 clones, 88% being singletons. The specimen sequenced was blood. The receptor set was obtained from a man aged 30 to 39 in good health. The CDR3 runs from the conserved cysteine through the conserved F or W. The D gene is left open where the match is weak. Size is omitted from some rows. Given values are once, few, many or a class for expanded clones.

D gene: NA
clone size: NA
V gene: TRBV11-2
J gene: TRBJ1-2
CDR3 DNA: TGTGCCAGCAGCTTAGAGCCCGACCAGGATGGCTACACCTTC
CDR3 protein: CASSLEPDQDGYTF

D gene: NA
clone size: few
V gene: TRBV19
J gene: TRBJ1-1
CDR3 DNA: TGTGCCAGTTCCGGGGCGGTGAACACTGAAGCTTTCTTT
CDR3 protein: CASSGAVNTEAFF

D gene: TRBD1
clone size: NA
V gene: TRBV10-3
J gene: TRBJ2-7
CDR3 DNA: TGTGCCATTCGGACAGGGGAGTACGAGCAGTACTTC
CDR3 protein: CAIRTGEYEQYF

D gene: TRBD1
clone size: NA
V gene: TRBV27
J gene: TRBJ1-2
CDR3 DNA: TGTGCCAGCAGTTTACGGACAGGGGGTTCACTCAACTATGGCTACACCTTC
CDR3 protein: CASSLRTGGSLNYGYTF

D gene: TRBD1
clone size: NA
V gene: TRBV7-7
J gene: TRBJ2-7
CDR3 DNA: TGTGCCAGCAGCCCCGCGACAGGGACAGGATACGAGCAGTACTTC
CDR3 protein: CASSPATGTGYEQYF

D gene: NA
clone size: NA
V gene: TRBV10-3
J gene: TRBJ2-2
CDR3 DNA: TGTGCCACACGACAGATAAACACCGGGGAGCTGTTTTTT
CDR3 protein: CATRQINTGELFF

D gene: NA
clone size: NA
V gene: TRBV28
J gene: TRBJ2-7
CDR3 DNA: TGTGCCAGCAGTTTACGGGCCTACGAGCAGTACTTC
CDR3 protein: CASSLRAYEQYF

D gene: NA
clone size: NA
V gene: TRBV7-9
J gene: TRBJ1-2
CDR3 DNA: TGTGCCAGCAGCGAACCCGGAGGGCATGGCTACACCTTC
CDR3 protein: CASSEPGGHGYTF

D gene: TRBD1
clone size: NA
V gene: TRBV11-2
J gene: TRBJ2-5
CDR3 DNA: TGTGCCAGCAGCTCCACCACAGGGGCCCAGGGGTCCCAGTACTTC
CDR3 protein: CASSSTTGAQGSQYF

D gene: NA
clone size: NA
V gene: TRBV19
J gene: TRBJ2-7
CDR3 DNA: TGTGCCAGTTCCGACCGGCCCCGGCACTACGAGCAGTACTTC
CDR3 protein: CASSDRPRHYEQYF

D gene: NA
clone size: NA
V gene: TRBV7-3
J gene: TRBJ1-2
CDR3 DNA: TGTGCCAGCAGCTTAACTGGGTACTATGGCTACACCTTC
CDR3 protein: CASSLTGYYGYTF

D gene: NA
clone size: NA
V gene: TRBV28
J gene: TRBJ1-2
CDR3 DNA: TGTGCCAGCAGTTCACGGCCGAGGGCGAACGGCTACACCTTC
CDR3 protein: CASSSRPRANGYTF

D gene: NA
clone size: NA
V gene: TRBV2
J gene: TRBJ1-5
CDR3 DNA: TGTGCCAGCAGTGAAACCGCCCTAGGGGGGATCCAGCCCCAGCATTTT
CDR3 protein: CASSETALGGIQPQHF

D gene: NA
clone size: NA
V gene: TRBV7-8
J gene: TRBJ1-1
CDR3 DNA: TGTGCCAGCACCCGAAATGAGGGTTCTTACACTGAAGCTTTCTTT
CDR3 protein: CASTRNEGSYTEAFF

D gene: NA
clone size: once
V gene: TRBV5-6
J gene: TRBJ1-2
CDR3 DNA: TGTGCCAGCAGCCCCCGTTTTGGGCCCCATGGCTACACCTTC
CDR3 protein: CASSPRFGPHGYTF

D gene: NA
clone size: NA
V gene: TRBV7-2
J gene: TRBJ1-1
CDR3 DNA: TGTGCCAGCAGCTTAGCAATGAACACTGAAGCTTTCTTT
CDR3 protein: CASSLAMNTEAFF

D gene: TRBD2
clone size: NA
V gene: TRBV2
J gene: TRBJ2-1
CDR3 DNA: TGTGCCAGCAGGGAGCGGGAGAACTCCTACAATGAGCAGTTCTTC
CDR3 protein: CASRERENSYNEQFF

D gene: NA
clone size: NA
V gene: TRBV6-7
J gene: TRBJ2-7
CDR3 DNA: TGTGCCAGCAGTTACTCGGCTAGTGGATGCTCCTACGAGCAGTACTTC
CDR3 protein: CASSYSASGCSYEQYF

D gene: NA
clone size: few
V gene: TRBV21-1
J gene: TRBJ1-5
CDR3 DNA: TGTGCCAGCAGCAAAGGGGAGGACAGGGATGGCAATCAGCCCCAGCATTTT
CDR3 protein: CASSKGEDRDGNQPQHF

D gene: NA
clone size: NA
V gene: TRBV6-1
J gene: TRBJ2-4
CDR3 DNA: TGTGCCAGCAGTGAAAGTTTAACAAACATTCAGTACTTC
CDR3 protein: CASSESLTNIQYF

D gene: NA
clone size: NA
V gene: TRBV7-9
J gene: TRBJ1-2
CDR3 DNA: TGTGCCAGCAGCTTAGCGCCGGGAGGAGATAAAGATTATGGCTACACCTTC
CDR3 protein: CASSLAPGGDKDYGYTF

D gene: NA
clone size: NA
V gene: TRBV2
J gene: TRBJ2-1
CDR3 DNA: TGTGCCAGCAGCTTTTCTGGTAATGAGCAGTTCTTC
CDR3 protein: CASSFSGNEQFF

D gene: NA
clone size: NA
V gene: TRBV27
J gene: TRBJ2-1
CDR3 DNA: TGTGCCAGCAGTTTCTCGGCGGGTGGAGATGAGCAGTTCTTC
CDR3 protein: CASSFSAGGDEQFF

D gene: NA
clone size: few
V gene: TRBV7-2
J gene: TRBJ1-6
CDR3 DNA: TGTGCCAGCAGCTTAGCAGTTCAGGGAGGCTACGGGGGGTCACCCCTCCACTTT
CDR3 protein: CASSLAVQGGYGGSPLHF

D gene: NA
clone size: NA
V gene: TRBV5-6
J gene: TRBJ1-5
CDR3 DNA: TGTGCCAGCAGCCTCGACAATGGCAATCAGCCCCAGCATTTT
CDR3 protein: CASSLDNGNQPQHF

D gene: NA
clone size: NA
V gene: TRBV18
J gene: TRBJ2-7
CDR3 DNA: TGTGCCAGCTCACCTCTGGGCAGGGCCTACGAGCAGTACTTC
CDR3 protein: CASSPLGRAYEQYF

D gene: TRBD2
clone size: NA
V gene: TRBV4-1
J gene: TRBJ2-7
CDR3 DNA: TGCGCCAGCAGCCAAACCACTAGCGGGAGCTACGAGCAGTACTTC
CDR3 protein: CASSQTTSGSYEQYF